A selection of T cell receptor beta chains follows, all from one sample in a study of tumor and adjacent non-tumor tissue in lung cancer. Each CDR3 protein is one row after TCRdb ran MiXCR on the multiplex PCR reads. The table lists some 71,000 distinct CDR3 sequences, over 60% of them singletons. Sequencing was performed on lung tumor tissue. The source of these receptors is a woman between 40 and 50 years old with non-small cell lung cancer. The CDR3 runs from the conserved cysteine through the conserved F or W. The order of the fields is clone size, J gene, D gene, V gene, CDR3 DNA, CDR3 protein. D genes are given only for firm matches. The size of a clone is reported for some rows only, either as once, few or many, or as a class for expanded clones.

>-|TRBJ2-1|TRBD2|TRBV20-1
TGCAGTGCCCAGGGAACTAGCGGGAGTTTTAATGAGCGGTTCTTC
CSAQGTSGSFNERFF
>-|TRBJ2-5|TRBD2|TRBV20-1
TGCAGTGCTAGAGCATTGGCGGGGGGAGGGACCCAGTACTTC
CSARALAGGGTQYF
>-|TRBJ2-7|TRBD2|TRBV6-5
TGTGCCAGCAGTCGCCTAAGAAATAGCGGGAGGTATGAGCAGTACTTC
CASSRLRNSGRYEQYF
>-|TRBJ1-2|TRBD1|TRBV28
TGTGCCAGCAGTTTTCAAGACAGGGGGTTTCTCTATGGCCACACCTTT
CASSFQDRGFLYGHTF
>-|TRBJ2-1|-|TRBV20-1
TGCACTGCTAGAGACTCCGGGACTTTCCCGTTCAATGAGCAGTTCTTC
CTARDSGTFPFNEQFF
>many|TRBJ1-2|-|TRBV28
TGTGCCAGCGCCTGGGTTAACTATGGCTACACCTTC
CASAWVNYGYTF
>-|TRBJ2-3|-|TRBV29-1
TGCAGCGTCTCCATCTCTAAAAGGGATACGCGGTATTTT
CSVSISKRDTRYF
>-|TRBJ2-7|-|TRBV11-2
TGTGCCAGCAACTCCGCGGGACTTGTGACAGAACAGTACTTC
CASNSAGLVTEQYF
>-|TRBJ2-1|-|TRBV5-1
TGCGCCACCTCCTTGGGCTCATACAGTGAGCAGTTCTTC
CATSLGSYSEQFF
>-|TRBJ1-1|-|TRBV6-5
TGTGCCTCTCGGAGGGGACCCTACAGGCCTAACACTGAAGTTTTCTTT
CASRRGPYRPNTEVFF
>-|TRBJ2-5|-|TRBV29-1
TGCAGCGTGGCCGGAGAGGGAGAGACCCTGTACTTC
CSVAGEGETLYF
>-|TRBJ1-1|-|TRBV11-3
TGTGCCAGTAGCTTTGGGGGGCGTTATGGGAACATTGAAGCTTTCTTT
CASSFGGRYGNIEAFF
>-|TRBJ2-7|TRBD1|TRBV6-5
TGTGCCATCAGGTTGACAGGGTCCTACGAGGAGTACTTC
CAIRLTGSYEEYF
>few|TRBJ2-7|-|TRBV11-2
TGTGCCAGCAGCGCATCAACTGGAAGCTCCTACGATCAGTACTTC
CASSASTGSSYDQYF
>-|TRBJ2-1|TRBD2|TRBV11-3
TGTGCCATTAGCGGGGGGGGCTCCTACATTGAGCAGTTCTTC
CAISGGGSYIEQFF
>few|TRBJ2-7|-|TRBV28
TGTGCCAGCAGTTTAGAGATCTACGAGCAGTACTTC
CASSLEIYEQYF
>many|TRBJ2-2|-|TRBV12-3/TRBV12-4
TGTGCCAGCAGTTCGGCAGGGAGGACCGGGGAGCTGTTTTTT
CASSSAGRTGELFF
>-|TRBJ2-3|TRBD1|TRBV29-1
TGCAGCGTTGGGACAGGGGGCAATCAGCCCCAGTATTTT
CSVGTGGNQPQYF
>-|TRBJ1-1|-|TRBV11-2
TGTACCAGCAGCCCTTGGGGGAACTCTGAAGCTTTATTT
CTSSPWGNSEALF
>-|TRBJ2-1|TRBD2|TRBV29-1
TGCAGCGTCCCTCGGGGCGGGAGGTCAGGGAAGCAGTTCTTC
CSVPRGGRSGKQFF
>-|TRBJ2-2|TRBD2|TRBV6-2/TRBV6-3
TGTGCCAGTGCTGACAGCGGGAACACCGGGAAGCTGTTTTTT
CASADSGNTGKLFF
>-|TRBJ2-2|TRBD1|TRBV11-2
TGTGCGAGCAGCCCCCGACAGGGATTCGGGGAGCTGCTGTTT
CASSPRQGFGELLF
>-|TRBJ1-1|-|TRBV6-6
TGTGCCAGCACCTCACGTGCGCAAATAGCTTTCTTT
CASTSRAQIAFF
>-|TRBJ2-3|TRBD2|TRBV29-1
TGCAGCGTGGGGGGAGCGGGGGACCTCAGCACAGATACGCAGTGTTTT
CSVGGAGDLSTDTQCF
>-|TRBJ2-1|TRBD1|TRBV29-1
TGCAGTGTTCGACAGGGGCCTGGCAATGAGCAGTTCTTC
CSVRQGPGNEQFF
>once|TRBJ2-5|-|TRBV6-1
TGTACCAGCAGTGAAGCGTGGGGTAAAGGCAAGACCCAGTACTTC
CTSSEAWGKGKTQYF
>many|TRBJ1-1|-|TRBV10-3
TGTGCCATCAGGCAGGGCCACATGAACACTGAAGCTTTCTTT
CAIRQGHMNTEAFF
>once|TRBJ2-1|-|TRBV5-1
TGCGCCAGCAGCCCCGGGACTGTGATGAATGAGCGCTTCTTC
CASSPGTVMNERFF
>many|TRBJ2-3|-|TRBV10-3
TGTGCCATCAGTGGCGGGCAGTATGGCGGTAGCACAGATACGCAGTATTTT
CAISGGQYGGSTDTQYF
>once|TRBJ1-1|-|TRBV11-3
TGTGTCAGCACCCAGACCGCTAACACTGAAGCTTTCTTT
CVSTQTANTEAFF
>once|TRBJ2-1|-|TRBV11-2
TGTGCCAGCAGCTTAGATCCTAGTGGGGAGATTGAGCAGTTCTTC
CASSLDPSGEIEQFF
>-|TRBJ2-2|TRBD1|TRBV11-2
TGTTCCAGTAGCTCAATCGACAGGGCCCCCGGGGAACTGTTTTTT
CSSSSIDRAPGELFF
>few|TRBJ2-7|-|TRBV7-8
TGTGCCGGCAGCCTGCCATTTGAAGACAGATCCGAGCAGTACTTC
CAGSLPFEDRSEQYF
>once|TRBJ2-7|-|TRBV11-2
TGTGCTAGCAGCCCCCACCTTCGGGTCCAGTCTCATACTCACGAGCAGTACTTC
CASSPHLRVQSHTHEQYF
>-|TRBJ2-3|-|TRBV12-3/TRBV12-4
TGTGCCAACAGTCTGATACAGGGCCTCGGGCAGCCCCAGTATTTT
CANSLIQGLGQPQYF
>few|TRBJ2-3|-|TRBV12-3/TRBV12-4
TGTGCCAGTAGTTTTCAGGTAGGTACGCAGTATTTT
CASSFQVGTQYF
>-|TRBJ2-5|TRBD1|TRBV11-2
TGTGTTAGTACCAAATTCGGACAGGCACAAGAGTCCCAGTACTTC
CVSTKFGQAQESQYF
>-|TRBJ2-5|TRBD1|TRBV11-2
TGTGCCATCAGCGTGGGACAGGGGAACCAAGAGACACAGTACTTC
CAISVGQGNQETQYF
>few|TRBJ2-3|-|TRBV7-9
TGTGCCAGCAGCAACGGACGGGGAGAAGCGGATACGCAGTATTTT
CASSNGRGEADTQYF
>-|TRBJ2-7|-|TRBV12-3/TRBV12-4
TGTGCCAGCAGTTTTAGTAGCGGCTCATACGAGCAGTACTTC
CASSFSSGSYEQYF
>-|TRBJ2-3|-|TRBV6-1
TGTGCCAGCAGTGAAGACCCCCAAGGGAACACAGATACGCAGTATTTT
CASSEDPQGNTDTQYF
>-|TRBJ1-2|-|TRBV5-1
TGCGCCAGCAGCGTGTACAGGTCTAACTATGGCTACACCTTC
CASSVYRSNYGYTF
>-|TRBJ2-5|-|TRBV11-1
TGTGACAGCAGCCTTAACGCTGGGGCAGTGGAGGCCCAGTACTTC
CDSSLNAGAVEAQYF
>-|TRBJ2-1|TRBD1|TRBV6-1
TGTGCCTGCAGTACTGGACAGGGGGAGAGCGATAAGCAGTTCTTC
CACSTGQGESDKQFF
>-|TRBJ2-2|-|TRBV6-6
TGTGCCAGCATAATAGACAGTAACACCAGGGAGCTGTTTTTT
CASIIDSNTRELFF
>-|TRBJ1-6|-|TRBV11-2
TGTGCCCACAGCTCAACATTAGGGACAAACTGGAGTTCACCCCTCCACTTT
CAHSSTLGTNWSSPLHF
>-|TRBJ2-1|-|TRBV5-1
TGCGCCAGCAGCTTGTTGGGCGGGGTTGAGGGGCGGCAGTTCTTC
CASSLLGGVEGRQFF
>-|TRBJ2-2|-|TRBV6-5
TGTGTCAGCAGCCGTGACGGCGACATCGGGGAGCTGTTTTTT
CVSSRDGDIGELFF
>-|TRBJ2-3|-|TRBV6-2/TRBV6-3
TGTGCCAGCCGAGGGGGGAGGGGGCCGGATACGCAGTATTTT
CASRGGRGPDTQYF
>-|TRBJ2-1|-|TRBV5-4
TGTGTCAGTAGCACGACTAGCAATGAGCAGTTCTTC
CVSSTTSNEQFF
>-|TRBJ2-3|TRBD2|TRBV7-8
TGTGCCAGCAGCTCAGCACATTCGACTAGCGGGGGCACGCGCACGCAGTATTTT
CASSSAHSTSGGTRTQYF